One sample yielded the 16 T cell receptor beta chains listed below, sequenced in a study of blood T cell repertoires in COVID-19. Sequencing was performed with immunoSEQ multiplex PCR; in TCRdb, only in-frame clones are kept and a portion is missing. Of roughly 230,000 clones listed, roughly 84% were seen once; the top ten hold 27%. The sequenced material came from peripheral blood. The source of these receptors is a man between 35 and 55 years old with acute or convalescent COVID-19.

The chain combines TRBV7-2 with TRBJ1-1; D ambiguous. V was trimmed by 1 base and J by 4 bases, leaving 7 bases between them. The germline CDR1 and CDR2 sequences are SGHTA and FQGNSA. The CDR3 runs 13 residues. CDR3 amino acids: CASSLGYGTEAFF. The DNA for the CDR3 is TGTGCCAGCAGCTTAGGGTACGGCACTGAAGCTTTCTTT.

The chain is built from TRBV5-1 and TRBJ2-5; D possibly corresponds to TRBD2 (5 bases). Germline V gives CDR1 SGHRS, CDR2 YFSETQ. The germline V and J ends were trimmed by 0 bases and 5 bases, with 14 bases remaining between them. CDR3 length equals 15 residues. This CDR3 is CASSLAGDLAETQYF. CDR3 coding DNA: TGCGCCAGCAGCTTGGCAGGTGACTTAGCGGAGACCCAGTACTTC.

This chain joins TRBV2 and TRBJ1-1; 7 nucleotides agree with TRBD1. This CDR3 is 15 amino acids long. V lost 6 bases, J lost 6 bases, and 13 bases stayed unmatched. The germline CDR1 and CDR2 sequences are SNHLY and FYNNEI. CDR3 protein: CASRTGQVGAAEAFF. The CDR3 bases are TGTGCCAGCAGAACCGGACAGGTGGGGGCAGCTGAAGCTTTCTTT.

As DNA, the CDR3 is TGTGCCAGCAGCTTAGACAGGGGTCGTTTGGATGAGCAGTTCTTC. Translation: CASSLDRGRLDEQFF. This chain uses TRBV7-9 with TRBJ2-1, with 7 nucleotides matching TRBD1. The V gene's germline CDR1 is SEHNR and CDR2 FQNEAQ (reference sequence). This CDR3 region has 15 residues. V shed 1 base and J 8 bases; nucleotides not matched to a gene: 8.

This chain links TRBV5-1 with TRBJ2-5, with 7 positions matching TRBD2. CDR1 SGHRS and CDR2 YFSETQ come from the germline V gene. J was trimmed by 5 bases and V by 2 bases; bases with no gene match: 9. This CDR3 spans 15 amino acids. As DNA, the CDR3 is TGCGCCAGCAGCTTTTCGGGGGGATCCGAGGAGACCCAGTACTTC. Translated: CASSFSGGSEETQYF.

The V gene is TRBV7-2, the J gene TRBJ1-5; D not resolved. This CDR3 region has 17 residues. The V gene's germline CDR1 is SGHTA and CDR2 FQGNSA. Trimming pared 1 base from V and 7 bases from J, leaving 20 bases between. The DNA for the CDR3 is TGTGCCAGCAGCTTAGACCTAGGCCGGGCTGCGGGCCAGCCCCAGCATTTT. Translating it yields CASSLDLGRAAGQPQHF.

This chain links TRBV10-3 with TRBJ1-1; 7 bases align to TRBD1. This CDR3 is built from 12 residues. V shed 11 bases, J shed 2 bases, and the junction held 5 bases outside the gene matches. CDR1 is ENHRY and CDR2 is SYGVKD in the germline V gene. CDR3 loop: CASTGSNTEAFF. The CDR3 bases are TGTGCCTCGACAGGGTCCAACACTGAAGCTTTCTTT.

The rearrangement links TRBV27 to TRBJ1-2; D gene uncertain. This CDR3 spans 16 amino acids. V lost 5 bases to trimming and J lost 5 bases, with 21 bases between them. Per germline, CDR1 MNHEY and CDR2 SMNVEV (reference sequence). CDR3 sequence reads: CASSPRPTLLRYGYTF. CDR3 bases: TGTGCCAGCAGTCCCCGACCGACACTCCTACGTTATGGCTACACCTTC.

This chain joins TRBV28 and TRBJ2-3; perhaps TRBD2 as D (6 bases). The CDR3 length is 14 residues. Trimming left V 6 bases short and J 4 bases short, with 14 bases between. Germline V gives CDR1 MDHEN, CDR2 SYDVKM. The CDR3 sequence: CASRAVRDSDTQYF. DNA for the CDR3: TGTGCCAGCAGAGCGGTTAGGGACTCAGATACGCAGTATTTT.

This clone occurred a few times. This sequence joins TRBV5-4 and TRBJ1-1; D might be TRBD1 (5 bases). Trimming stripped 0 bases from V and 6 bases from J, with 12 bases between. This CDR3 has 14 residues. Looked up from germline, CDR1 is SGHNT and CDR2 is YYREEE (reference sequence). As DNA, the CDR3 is TGTGCCAGCAGCTTGGTGGATCGGGGGGCTGAAGCTTTCTTT. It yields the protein CASSLVDRGAEAFF.

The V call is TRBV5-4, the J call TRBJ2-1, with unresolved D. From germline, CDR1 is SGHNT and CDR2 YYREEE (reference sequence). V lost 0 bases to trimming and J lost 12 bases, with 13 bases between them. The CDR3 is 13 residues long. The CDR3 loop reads CASSLDIYKAQFF. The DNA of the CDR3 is TGTGCCAGCAGCTTGGATATCTATAAAGCGCAGTTCTTC.

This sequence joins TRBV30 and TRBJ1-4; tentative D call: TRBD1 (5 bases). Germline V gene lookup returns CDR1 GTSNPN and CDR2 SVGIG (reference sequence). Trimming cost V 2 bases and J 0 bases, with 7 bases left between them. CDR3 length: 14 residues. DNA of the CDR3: TGTGCCTGGAGTCCAGGGCCAACTAATGAAAAACTGTTTTTT. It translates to CAWSPGPTNEKLFF.

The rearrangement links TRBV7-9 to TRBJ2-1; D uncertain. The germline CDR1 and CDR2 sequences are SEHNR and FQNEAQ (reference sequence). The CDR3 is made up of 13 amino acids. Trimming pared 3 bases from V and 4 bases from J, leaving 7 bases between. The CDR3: CASSFGGYNEQFF. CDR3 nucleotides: TGTGCCAGCAGCTTTGGCGGTTACAATGAGCAGTTCTTC.

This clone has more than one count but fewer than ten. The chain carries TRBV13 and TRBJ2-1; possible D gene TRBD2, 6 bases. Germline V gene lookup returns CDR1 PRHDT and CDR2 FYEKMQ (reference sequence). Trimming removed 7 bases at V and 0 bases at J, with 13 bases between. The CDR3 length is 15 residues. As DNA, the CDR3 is TGTGCCAGCACTATAGGGACTGACTCCTACAATGAGCAGTTCTTC. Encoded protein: CASTIGTDSYNEQFF.

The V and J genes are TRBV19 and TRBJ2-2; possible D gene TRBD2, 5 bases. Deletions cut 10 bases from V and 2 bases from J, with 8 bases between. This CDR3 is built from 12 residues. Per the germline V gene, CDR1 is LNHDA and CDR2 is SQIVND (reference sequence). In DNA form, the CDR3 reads TGTGCCACCGACTATAACACCGGGGAGCTGTTTTTT. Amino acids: CATDYNTGELFF.

CDR3 in DNA: TGTGCCAGCAGTCCCCGGGGTGACCATGAGCAGTTCTTC. Its protein is CASSPRGDHEQFF. The V gene is TRBV27, the J gene TRBJ2-1; a weak D match, TRBD2 (5 bases). Trimming took 5 bases from V and 8 from J, leaving 13 bases between them. Germline CDR1 reads MNHEY; CDR2 reads SMNVEV (reference sequence). This CDR3 has 13 residues.